Below, one T cell receptor (beta chain) is given with its context. This sample was taken from a study of T-cell memory formation after mild COVID-19. TCRdb processed the 5' RACE reads anew with MiXCR; each CDR3 protein has one entry. The repertoire includes about 540,000 distinct CDR3 sequences, approximately 20% of them detected once, and around 12% sits in the top ten. The TCR originated in an adult woman who had mild COVID-19 (a few samples of this study predate the infection). Cell type and time point are not known. What was sequenced was PBMCs or a T cell subset sorted from them (not recorded which).

The chain's CDR3 is CASSFSGTGIYEQYF. Here the CDR3 DNA reads TGCGCCAGCAGCTTTAGCGGGACAGGGATATACGAGCAGTACTTC. The J gene is TRBJ2-7, the V gene TRBV5-1; D possibly corresponds to TRBD1 (9 bases). CDR1 and CDR2 from the germline V gene are SGHRS and YFSETQ. Trimming shortened V by 2 bases and J by 4 bases, and 16 bases separated the two germline ends. This CDR3 has 15 residues.